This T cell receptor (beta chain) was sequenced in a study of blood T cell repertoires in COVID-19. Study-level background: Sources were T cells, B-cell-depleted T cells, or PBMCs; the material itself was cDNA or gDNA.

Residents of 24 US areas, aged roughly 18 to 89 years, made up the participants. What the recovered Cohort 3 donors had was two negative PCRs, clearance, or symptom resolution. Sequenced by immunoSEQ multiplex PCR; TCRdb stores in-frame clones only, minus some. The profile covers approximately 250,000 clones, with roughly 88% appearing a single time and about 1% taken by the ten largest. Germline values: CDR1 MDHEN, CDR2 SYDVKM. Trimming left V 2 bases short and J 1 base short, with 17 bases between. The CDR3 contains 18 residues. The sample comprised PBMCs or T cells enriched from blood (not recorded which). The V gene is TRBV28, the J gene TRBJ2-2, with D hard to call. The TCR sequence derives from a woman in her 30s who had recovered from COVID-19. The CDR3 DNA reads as TGTGCCAGCAGTTTACTCGCGGTTGGCCTCCAGAACACCGGGGAGCTGTTTTTT. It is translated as CASSLLAVGLQNTGELFF.